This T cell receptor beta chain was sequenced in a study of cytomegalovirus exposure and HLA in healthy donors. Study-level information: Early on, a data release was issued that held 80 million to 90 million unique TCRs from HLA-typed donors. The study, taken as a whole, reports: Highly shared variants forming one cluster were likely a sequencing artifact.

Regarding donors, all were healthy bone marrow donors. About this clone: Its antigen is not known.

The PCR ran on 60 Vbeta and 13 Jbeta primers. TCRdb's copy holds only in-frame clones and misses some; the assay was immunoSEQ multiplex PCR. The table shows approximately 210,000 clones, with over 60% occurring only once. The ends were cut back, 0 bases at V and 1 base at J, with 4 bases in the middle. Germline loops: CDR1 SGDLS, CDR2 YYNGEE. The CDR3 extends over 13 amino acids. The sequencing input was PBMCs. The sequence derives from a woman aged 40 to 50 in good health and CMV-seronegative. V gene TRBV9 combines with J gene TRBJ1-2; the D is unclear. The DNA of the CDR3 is TGTGCCAGCAGCGTAGACAGTAACTATGGCTACACCTTC. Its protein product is CASSVDSNYGYTF. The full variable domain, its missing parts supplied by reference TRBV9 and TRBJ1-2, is DSGVTQTPKHLITATGQRVTLRCSPRSGDLSVYWYQQSLDQGLQFLIQYYNGEERAKGNILERFSAQQFPDLHSELNLSSLELGDSALYFCASSVDSNYGYTFGSGTRLTVV.